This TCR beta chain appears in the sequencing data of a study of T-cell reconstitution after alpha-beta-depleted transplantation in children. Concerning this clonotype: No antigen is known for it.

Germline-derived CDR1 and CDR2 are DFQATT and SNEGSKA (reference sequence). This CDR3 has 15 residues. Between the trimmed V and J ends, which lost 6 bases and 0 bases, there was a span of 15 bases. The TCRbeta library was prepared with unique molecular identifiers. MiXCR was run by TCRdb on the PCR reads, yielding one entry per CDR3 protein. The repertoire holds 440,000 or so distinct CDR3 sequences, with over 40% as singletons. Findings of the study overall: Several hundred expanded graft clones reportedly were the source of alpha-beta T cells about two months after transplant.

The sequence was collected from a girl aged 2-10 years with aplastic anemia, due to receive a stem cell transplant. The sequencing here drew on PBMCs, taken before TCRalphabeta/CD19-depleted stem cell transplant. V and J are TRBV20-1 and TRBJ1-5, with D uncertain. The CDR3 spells CSAETGIYSNQPQHF. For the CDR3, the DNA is TGCAGTGCGGAGACCGGGATTTATAGCAATCAGCCCCAGCATTTT.